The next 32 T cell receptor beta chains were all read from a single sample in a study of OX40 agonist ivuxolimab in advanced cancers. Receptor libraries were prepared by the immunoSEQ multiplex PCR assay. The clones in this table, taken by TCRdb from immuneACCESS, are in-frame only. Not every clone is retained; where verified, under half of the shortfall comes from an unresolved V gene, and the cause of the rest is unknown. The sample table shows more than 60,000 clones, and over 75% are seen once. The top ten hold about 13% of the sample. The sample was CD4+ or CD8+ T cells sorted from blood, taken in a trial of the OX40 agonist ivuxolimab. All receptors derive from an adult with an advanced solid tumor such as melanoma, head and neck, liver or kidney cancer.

The CDR3 nucleotides read TGTGCCAGCAGTTACTCGACCGGGAGTGGGTACGAGCAGTACTTC. Translated, it gives CASSYSTGSGYEQYF. V is TRBV6-5 and J is TRBJ2-7; D perhaps matches TRBD2 (6 bases). Trimming stripped 0 bases from V and 4 bases from J, with 13 bases between. This CDR3 comprises 15 residues. Germline V gene sequence: CDR1 MNHEY, CDR2 SVGAGI.

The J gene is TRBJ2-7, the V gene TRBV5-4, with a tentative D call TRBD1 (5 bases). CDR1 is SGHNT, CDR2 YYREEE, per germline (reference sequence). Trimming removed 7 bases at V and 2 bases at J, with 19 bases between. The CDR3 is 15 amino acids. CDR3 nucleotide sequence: TGTGCCAGCGTACCTCAGGGTTGGGCGCCCTACGAGCAGTACTTC. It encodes CASVPQGWAPYEQYF. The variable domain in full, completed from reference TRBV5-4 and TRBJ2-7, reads ETGVTQSPTHLIKTRGQQVTLRCSSQSGHNTVSWYQQALGQGPQFIFQYYREEENGRGNFPPRFSGLQFPNYSSELNVNALELDDSALYLCASVPQGWAPYEQYFGPGTRLTVT.

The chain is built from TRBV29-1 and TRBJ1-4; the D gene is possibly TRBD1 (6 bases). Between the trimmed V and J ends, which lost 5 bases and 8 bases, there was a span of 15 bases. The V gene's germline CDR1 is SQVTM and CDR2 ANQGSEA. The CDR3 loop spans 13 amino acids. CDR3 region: CSVPQGIGEKLFF. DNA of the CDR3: TGCAGCGTTCCCCAGGGGATTGGGGAAAAACTGTTTTTT.

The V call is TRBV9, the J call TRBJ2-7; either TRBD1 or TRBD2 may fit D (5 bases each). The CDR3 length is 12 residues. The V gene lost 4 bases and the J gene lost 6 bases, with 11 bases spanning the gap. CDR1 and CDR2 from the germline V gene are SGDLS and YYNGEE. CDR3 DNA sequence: TGTGCCAGCAGCCCAGAGGGGATCGAGCAGTACTTC. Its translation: CASSPEGIEQYF.

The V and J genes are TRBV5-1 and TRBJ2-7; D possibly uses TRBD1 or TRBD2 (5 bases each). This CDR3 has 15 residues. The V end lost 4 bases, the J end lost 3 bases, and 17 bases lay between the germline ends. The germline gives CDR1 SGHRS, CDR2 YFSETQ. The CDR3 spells CASSPEGKVLYEQYF. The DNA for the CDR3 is TGCGCCAGCAGCCCTGAGGGGAAGGTCCTCTACGAGCAGTACTTC.

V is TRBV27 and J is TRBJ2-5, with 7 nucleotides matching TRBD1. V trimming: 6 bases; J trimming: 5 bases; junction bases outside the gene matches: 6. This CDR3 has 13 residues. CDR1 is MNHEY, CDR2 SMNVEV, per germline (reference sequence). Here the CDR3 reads CASSDRQGETQYF. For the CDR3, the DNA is TGTGCCAGCAGCGATCGACAGGGCGAGACCCAGTACTTC.

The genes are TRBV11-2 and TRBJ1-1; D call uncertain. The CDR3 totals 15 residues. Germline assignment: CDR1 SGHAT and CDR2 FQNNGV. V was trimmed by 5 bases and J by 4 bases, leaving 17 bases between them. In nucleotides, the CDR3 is TGTGCCAGCAGCCTGCCGACAAGCCACGCCACTGAAGCTTTCTTT. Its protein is CASSLPTSHATEAFF.

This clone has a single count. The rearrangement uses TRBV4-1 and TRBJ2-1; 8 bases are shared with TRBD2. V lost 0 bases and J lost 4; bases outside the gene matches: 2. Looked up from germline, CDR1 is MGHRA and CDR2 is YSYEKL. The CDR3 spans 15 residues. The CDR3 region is CASSQELAAYNEQFF. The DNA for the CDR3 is TGCGCCAGCAGCCAAGAACTAGCGGCTTACAATGAGCAGTTCTTC.

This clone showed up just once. Written as DNA, the CDR3 is TGTGCCAGCAGCGTAGCCCAAATGGATTCCTATGGCTACACCTTC. Amino acids: CASSVAQMDSYGYTF. The rearrangement links TRBV9 to TRBJ1-2; D is undetermined. V shed 0 bases and J shed 4 bases, with 13 bases lying between them. The CDR3 is 15 amino acids. Looked up from germline, CDR1 is SGDLS and CDR2 is YYNGEE.

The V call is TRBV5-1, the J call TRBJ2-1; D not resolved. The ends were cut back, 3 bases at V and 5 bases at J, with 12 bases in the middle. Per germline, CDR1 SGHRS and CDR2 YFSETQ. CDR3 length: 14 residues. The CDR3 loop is CASSSIGSDNEQFF. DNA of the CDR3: TGCGCCAGCAGCTCAATAGGATCGGACAATGAGCAGTTCTTC.

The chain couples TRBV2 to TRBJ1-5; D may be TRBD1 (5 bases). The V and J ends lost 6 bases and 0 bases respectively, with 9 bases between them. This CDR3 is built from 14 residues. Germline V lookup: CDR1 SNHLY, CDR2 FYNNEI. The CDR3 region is CASRTVYSNQPQHF. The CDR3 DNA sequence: TGTGCCAGCAGGACAGTCTATAGCAATCAGCCCCAGCATTTT.

The CDR3, as DNA: TGTGCCTGGAGAGGGGCCTTAACCCGCTACGAGCAGTACTTC. Encoded protein: CAWRGALTRYEQYF. The chain links TRBV30 to TRBJ2-7; a weak D match, TRBD1 (5 bases). Germline CDR1 is GTSNPN and CDR2 is SVGIG (reference sequence). The CDR3 covers 14 residues. V lost 3 bases and J lost 3, with 15 bases in between. The whole variable domain, remainder taken from reference TRBV30 and TRBJ2-7, is SQTIHQWPATLVQPVGSPLSLECTVEGTSNPNLYWYRQAAGRGLQLLFYSVGIGQISSEVPQNLSASRPQDRQFILSSKKLLLSDSGFYLCAWRGALTRYEQYFGPGTRLTVT.

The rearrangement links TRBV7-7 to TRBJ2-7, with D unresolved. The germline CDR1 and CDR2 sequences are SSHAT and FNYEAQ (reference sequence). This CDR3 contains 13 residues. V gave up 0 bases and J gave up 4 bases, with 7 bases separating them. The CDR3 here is CASSLALGYEQYF. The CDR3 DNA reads TGTGCCAGCAGCTTAGCGCTCGGTTACGAGCAGTACTTC.

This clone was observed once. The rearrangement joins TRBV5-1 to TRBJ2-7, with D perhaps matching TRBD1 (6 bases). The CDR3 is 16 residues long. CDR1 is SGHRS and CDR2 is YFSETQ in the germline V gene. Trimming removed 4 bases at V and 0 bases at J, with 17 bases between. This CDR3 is CASSPGWGLSSYEQYF. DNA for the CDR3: TGCGCCAGCAGCCCAGGATGGGGGCTATCCTCCTACGAGCAGTACTTC. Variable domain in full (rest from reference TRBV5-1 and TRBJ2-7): KAGVTQTPRYLIKTRGQQVTLSCSPISGHRSVSWYQQTPGQGLQFLFEYFSETQRNKGNFPGRFSGRQFSNSRSEMNVSTLELGDSALYLCASSPGWGLSSYEQYFGPGTRLTVT.

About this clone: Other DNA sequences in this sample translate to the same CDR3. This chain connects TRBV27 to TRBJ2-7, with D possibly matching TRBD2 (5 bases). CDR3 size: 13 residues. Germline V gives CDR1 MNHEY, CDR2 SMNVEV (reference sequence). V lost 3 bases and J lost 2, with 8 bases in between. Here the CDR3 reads CASSLTGTYEQYF. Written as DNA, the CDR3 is TGTGCCAGCAGTTTGACCGGGACCTACGAGCAGTACTTC.

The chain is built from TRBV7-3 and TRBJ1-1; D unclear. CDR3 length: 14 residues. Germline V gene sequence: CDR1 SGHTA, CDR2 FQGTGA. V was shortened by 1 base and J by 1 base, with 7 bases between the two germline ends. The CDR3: CASSLMGSNTEAFF. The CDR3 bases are TGTGCCAGCAGCTTAATGGGGTCGAACACTGAAGCTTTCTTT. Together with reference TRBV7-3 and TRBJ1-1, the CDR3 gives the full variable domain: GAGVSQTPSNKVTEKGKYVELRCDPISGHTALYWYRQSLGQGPEFLIYFQGTGAADDSGLPNDRFFAVRPEGSVSTLKIQRTERGDSAVYLCASSLMGSNTEAFFGQGTRLTVV.

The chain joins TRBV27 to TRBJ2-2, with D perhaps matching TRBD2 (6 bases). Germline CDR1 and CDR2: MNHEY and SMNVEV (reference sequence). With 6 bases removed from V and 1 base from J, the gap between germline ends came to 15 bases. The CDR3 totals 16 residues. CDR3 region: CASSRWSSGNTGELFF. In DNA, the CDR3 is TGTGCCAGCAGCCGGTGGAGTAGCGGGAACACCGGGGAGCTGTTTTTT.

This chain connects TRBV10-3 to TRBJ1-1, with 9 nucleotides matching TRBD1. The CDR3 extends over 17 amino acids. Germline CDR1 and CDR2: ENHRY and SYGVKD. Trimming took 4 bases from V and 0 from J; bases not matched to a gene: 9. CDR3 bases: TGTGCCATCAGTGCAGCAGGGGGGGACAGGGTGAACACTGAAGCTTTCTTT. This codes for CAISAAGGDRVNTEAFF.

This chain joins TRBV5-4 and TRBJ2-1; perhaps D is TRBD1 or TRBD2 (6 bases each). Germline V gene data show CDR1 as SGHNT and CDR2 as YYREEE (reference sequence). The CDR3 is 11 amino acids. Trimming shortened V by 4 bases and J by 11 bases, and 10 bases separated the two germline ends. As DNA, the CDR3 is TGTGCCAGCAGCACAGGGACTCAGCAGTTCTTC. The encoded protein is CASSTGTQQFF.

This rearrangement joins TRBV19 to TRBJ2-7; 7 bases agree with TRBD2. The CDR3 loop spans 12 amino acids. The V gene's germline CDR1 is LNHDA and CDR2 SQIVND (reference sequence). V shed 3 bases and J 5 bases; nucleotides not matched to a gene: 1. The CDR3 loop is CASSIGGDEQYF. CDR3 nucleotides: TGTGCCAGTAGTATTGGGGGGGACGAGCAGTACTTC.

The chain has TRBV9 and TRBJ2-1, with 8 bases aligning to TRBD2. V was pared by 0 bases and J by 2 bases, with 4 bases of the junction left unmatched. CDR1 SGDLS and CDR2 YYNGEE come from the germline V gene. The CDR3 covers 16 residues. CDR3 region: CASSVGGGPPYNEQFF. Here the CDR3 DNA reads TGTGCCAGCAGCGTAGGCGGGGGGCCGCCCTACAATGAGCAGTTCTTC.

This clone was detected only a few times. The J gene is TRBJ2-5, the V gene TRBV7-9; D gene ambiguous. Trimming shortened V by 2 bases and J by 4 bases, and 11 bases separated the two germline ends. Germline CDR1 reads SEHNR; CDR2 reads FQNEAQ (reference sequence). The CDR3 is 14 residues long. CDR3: CASSLLPIGETQYF. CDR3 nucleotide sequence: TGTGCCAGCAGCTTACTCCCCATCGGAGAGACCCAGTACTTC. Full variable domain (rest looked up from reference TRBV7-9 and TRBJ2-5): DTGVSQNPRHKITKRGQNVTFRCDPISEHNRLYWYRQTLGQGPEFLTYFQNEAQLEKSRLLSDRFSAERPKGSFSTLEIQRTEQGDSAMYLCASSLLPIGETQYFGPGTRLLVL.

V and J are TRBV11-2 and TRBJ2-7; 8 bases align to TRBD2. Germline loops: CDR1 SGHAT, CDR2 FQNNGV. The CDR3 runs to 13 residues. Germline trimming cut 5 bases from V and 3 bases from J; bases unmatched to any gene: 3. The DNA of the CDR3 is TGTGCCAGCAGCATGGGACTAGTCTACGAGCAGTACTTC. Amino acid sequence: CASSMGLVYEQYF.

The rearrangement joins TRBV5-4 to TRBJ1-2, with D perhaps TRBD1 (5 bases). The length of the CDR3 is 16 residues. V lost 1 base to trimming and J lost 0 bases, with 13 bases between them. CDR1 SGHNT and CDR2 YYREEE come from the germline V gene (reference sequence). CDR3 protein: CASSLSTGVANYGYTF. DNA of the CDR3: TGTGCCAGCAGCTTGTCCACAGGAGTAGCTAACTATGGCTACACCTTC.

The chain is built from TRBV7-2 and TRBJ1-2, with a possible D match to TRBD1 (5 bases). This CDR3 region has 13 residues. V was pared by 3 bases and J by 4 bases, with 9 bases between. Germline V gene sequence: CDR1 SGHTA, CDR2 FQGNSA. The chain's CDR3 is CASSLTVFYGYTF. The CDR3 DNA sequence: TGTGCCAGCAGCTTGACAGTGTTCTATGGCTACACCTTC. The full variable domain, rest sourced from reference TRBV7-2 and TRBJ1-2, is GAGVSQSPSNKVTEKGKDVELRCDPISGHTALYWYRQSLGQGLEFLIYFQGNSAPDKSGLPSDRFSAERTGGSVSTLTIQRTQQEDSAVYLCASSLTVFYGYTFGSGTRLTVV.

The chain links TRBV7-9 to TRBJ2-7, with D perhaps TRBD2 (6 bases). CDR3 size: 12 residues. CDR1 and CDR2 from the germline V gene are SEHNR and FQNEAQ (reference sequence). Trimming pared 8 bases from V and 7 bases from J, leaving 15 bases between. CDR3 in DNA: TGTGCCAGCTCCCTCCCGGGGAGGGAGCAGTACTTC. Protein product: CASSLPGREQYF.

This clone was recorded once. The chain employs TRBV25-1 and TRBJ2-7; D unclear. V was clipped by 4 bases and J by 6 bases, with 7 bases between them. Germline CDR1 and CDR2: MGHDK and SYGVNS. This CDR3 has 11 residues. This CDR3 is CASSGGAEQYF. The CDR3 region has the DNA TGTGCCAGCAGTGGAGGAGCCGAGCAGTACTTC.

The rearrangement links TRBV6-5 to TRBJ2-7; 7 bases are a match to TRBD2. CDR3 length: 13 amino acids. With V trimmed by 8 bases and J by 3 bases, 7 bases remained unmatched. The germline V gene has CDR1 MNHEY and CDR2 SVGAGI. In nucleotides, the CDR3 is TGTGCCAGCTCCCGGGGGGTAGACTACGAGCAGTACTTC. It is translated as CASSRGVDYEQYF.

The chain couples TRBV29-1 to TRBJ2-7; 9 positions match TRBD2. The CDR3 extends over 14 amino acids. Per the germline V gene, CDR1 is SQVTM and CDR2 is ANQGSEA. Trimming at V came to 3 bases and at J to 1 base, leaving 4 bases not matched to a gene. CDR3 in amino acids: CSVEGLAGSYEQYF. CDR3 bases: TGCAGCGTTGAGGGGCTAGCGGGGTCCTACGAGCAGTACTTC.

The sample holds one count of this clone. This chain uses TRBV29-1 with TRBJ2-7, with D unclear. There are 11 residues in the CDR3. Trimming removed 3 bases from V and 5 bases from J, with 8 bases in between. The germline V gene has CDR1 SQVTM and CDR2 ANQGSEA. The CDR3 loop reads CSVDNRNEQYF. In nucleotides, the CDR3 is TGCAGCGTTGATAACAGAAACGAGCAGTACTTC.

DNA for the CDR3: TGTGCCAGCACCAGGGAAGCCAAAAACATTCAGTACTTC. This codes for CASTREAKNIQYF. The rearrangement joins TRBV2 to TRBJ2-4, with D possibly being TRBD1 (5 bases). Trimming left V 7 bases short and J 0 bases short, with 7 bases between. Germline values: CDR1 SNHLY, CDR2 FYNNEI. CDR3 size: 13 residues.

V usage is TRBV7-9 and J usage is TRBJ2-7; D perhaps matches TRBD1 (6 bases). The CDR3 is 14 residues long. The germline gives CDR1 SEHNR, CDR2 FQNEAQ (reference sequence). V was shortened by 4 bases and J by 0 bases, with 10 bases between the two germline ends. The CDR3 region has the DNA TGTGCCAGCAGCTCGTCAGGGGACTCCTACGAGCAGTACTTC. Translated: CASSSSGDSYEQYF.